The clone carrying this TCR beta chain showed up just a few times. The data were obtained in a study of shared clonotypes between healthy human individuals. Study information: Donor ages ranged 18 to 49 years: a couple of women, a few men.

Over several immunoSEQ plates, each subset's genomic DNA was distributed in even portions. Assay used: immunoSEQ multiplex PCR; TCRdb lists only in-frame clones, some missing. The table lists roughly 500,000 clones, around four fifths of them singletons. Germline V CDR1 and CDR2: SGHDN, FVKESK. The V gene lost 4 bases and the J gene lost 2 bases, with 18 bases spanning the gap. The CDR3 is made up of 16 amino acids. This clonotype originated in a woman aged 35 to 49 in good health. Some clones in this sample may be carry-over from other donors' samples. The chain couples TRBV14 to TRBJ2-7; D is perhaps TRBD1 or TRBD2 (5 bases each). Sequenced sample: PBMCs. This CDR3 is CASSPRGRSTAYEQYF. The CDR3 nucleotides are TGTGCCAGCAGCCCAAGGGGACGGAGTACCGCCTACGAGCAGTACTTC.